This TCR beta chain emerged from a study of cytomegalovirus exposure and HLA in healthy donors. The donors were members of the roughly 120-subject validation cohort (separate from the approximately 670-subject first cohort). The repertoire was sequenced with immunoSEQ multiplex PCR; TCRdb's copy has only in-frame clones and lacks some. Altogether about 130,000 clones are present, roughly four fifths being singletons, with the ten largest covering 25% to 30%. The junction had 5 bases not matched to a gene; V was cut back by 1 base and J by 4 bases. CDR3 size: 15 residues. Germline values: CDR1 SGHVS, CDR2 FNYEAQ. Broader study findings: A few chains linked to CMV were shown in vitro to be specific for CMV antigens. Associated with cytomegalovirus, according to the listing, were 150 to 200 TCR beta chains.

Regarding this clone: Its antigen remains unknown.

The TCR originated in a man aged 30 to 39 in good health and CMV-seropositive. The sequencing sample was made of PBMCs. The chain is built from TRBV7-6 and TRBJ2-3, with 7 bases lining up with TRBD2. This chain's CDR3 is CASSLVERGSDTQYF. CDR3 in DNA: TGTGCCAGCAGCTTAGTGGAGCGGGGATCAGATACGCAGTATTTT. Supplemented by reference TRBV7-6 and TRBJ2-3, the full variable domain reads GAGVSQSPRYKVTKRGQDVALRCDPISGHVSLYWYRQALGQGPEFLTYFNYEAQQDKSGLPNDRFSAERPEGSISTLTIQRTEQRDSAMYRCASSLVERGSDTQYFGPGTRLTVL.